The 12 T cell receptor beta chains below all came from one sample that was sequenced in a study of human T cells and chemical hapten exposure. Each CDR3 protein gets one entry after TCRdb re-called the RACE reads with MiXCR. The data contain 75,000 to 100,000 distinct CDR3 sequences, around 11% of them singletons. Time point: patch test 1, 2 weeks after DPC sensitization. Treatment denoted: therapeutic diphenylcyclopropenone sensitization with weekly scalp DPC. The sequencing here drew on whole blood, taken in connection with sensitization to the hapten diphenylcyclopropenone (DPC). Every receptor here comes from a woman aged 40 to 50 with alopecia areata. Some clones in this sample may be carry-over from other donors' samples.

The V gene is TRBV4-2, the J gene TRBJ2-7, with D hard to call. Looked up from germline, CDR1 is LGHNA and CDR2 is YNFKEQ. Deletions cut 1 base from V and 0 bases from J, with 10 bases between. This CDR3 contains 15 residues. The DNA of the CDR3 is TGTGCCAGCAGCCAAGGGCAGGATAGCTCCTACGAGCAGTACTTC. Translating gives CASSQGQDSSYEQYF.

This clonotype was picked up many times. The V gene is TRBV7-2, the J gene TRBJ2-2, with TRBD2 matching 10 bases. This CDR3 is built from 16 residues. Per germline, CDR1 SGHTA and CDR2 FQGNSA. Losses at the gene ends were 3 bases for V and 5 bases for J; bases not matched to a gene: 6. CDR3 region: CASSFYSSGRTGELFF. The CDR3, as DNA: TGTGCCAGCAGCTTCTATAGTAGCGGGAGGACCGGGGAGCTGTTTTTT. The full variable domain, its missing parts supplied by reference TRBV7-2 and TRBJ2-2, is GAGVSQSPSNKVTEKGKDVELRCDPISGHTALYWYRQSLGQGLEFLIYFQGNSAPDKSGLPSDRFSAERTGGSVSTLTIQRTQQEDSAVYLCASSFYSSGRTGELFFGEGSRLTVL.

This clonotype was detected ten times or more. The chain employs TRBV7-6 and TRBJ2-1; tentative D call: TRBD2 (5 bases). The CDR3 has 14 amino acids. V lost 5 bases and J lost 0, with 8 bases in between. Germline CDR1 is SGHVS and CDR2 is FNYEAQ. This chain's CDR3 is CASSGSFSYNEQFF. The DNA of the CDR3 is TGTGCCAGCAGCGGGAGTTTCTCCTACAATGAGCAGTTCTTC.

The chain uses TRBV6-5 and TRBJ1-1; possible D gene TRBD1, 5 bases. The CDR3 sequence is 13 residues long. Trimming removed 2 bases from V and 11 bases from J, with 15 bases in between. The germline gives CDR1 MNHEY, CDR2 SVGAGI. CDR3 in amino acids: CASSYQGFGGAFF. DNA of the CDR3: TGTGCCAGCAGTTACCAGGGATTCGGTGGGGCTTTCTTT.

This clonotype was counted ten times or more. This chain joins TRBV18 and TRBJ2-7; TRBD2 matches 14 bases. Germline trimming cut 3 bases from V and 6 bases from J; bases unmatched to any gene: 1. Germline V gene data show CDR1 as KGHSH and CDR2 as LQKENI. CDR3 length equals 14 residues. The CDR3 protein is CASSPGLAGVEQYF. CDR3 sequence (DNA): TGTGCCAGCTCACCGGGACTAGCGGGAGTCGAGCAGTACTTC.

V and J are TRBV24-1 and TRBJ2-2; D is possibly TRBD2 (6 bases). The CDR3 sequence is 15 residues long. The V end was cut by 3 bases, the J end by 8 bases, with 15 bases between. The V gene's germline CDR1 is KGHDR and CDR2 SFDVKD. CDR3 coding DNA: TGTGCCACCAGTGATCCGGGACTCCTCCGAGGGGAGCTGTTTTTT. Translation: CATSDPGLLRGELFF.

This clonotype was counted only a few times. This chain uses TRBV28 with TRBJ2-3; no clear D gene. Trimming shortened V by 4 bases and J by 9 bases, and 5 bases separated the two germline ends. This CDR3 is built from 10 residues. Germline CDR1 is MDHEN and CDR2 is SYDVKM. CDR3 protein: CASSSGTQYF. CDR3 nucleotides: TGTGCCAGCAGTTCCGGCACGCAGTATTTT.

This clonotype has more than one count but fewer than ten. The gene calls are TRBV6-2 or TRBV6-3 and TRBJ2-3, with D uncertain. Trimming took 0 bases from V and 3 from J, leaving 10 bases between them. This CDR3 is built from 15 residues. Germline CDR1 is MNHEY and CDR2 is SVGEGT. CDR3 bases: TGTGCCAGCAGTTACTCATCGTCTAATACAGATACGCAGTATTTT. Protein: CASSYSSSNTDTQYF.

V is TRBV28 and J is TRBJ1-1; no reliable D call. Germline V gives CDR1 MDHEN, CDR2 SYDVKM. The CDR3 covers 11 residues. V lost 7 bases and J 1 base, leaving 4 bases between the germline ends. DNA for the CDR3: TGTGCCAGCACAGGGAACACTGAAGCTTTCTTT. It is translated as CASTGNTEAFF.

This clonotype was recorded a few times. This chain connects TRBV5-1 to TRBJ2-1, with 8 positions matching TRBD1. V lost 4 bases and J lost 4; bases outside the gene matches: 7. CDR1 SGHRS and CDR2 YFSETQ come from the germline V gene. The CDR3 is 15 amino acids. The CDR3 DNA reads TGCGCCAGCAGCCCAAGAGGGGACAGGTACAATGAGCAGTTCTTC. Translated: CASSPRGDRYNEQFF.

The rearrangement uses TRBV12-3 or TRBV12-4 and TRBJ2-7; D ambiguous. This CDR3 contains 16 residues. Trimming shortened V by 2 bases and J by 6 bases, and 20 bases separated the two germline ends. This CDR3 reads CASSLSSTEPVPEQYF. The CDR3 nucleotides are TGTGCCAGCAGTTTAAGCTCGACGGAGCCAGTCCCCGAGCAGTACTTC.

The sample holds one count of this clonotype. The V call is TRBV4-1, the J call TRBJ1-4, with D possibly being TRBD1 (6 bases). V dropped 5 bases and J dropped 8 bases, with 12 bases sitting between them. Germline CDR1 MGHRA, CDR2 YSYEKL. The CDR3 is 13 amino acids. The DNA for the CDR3 is TGCGCCAGCAGCAAAGGGGGAGAGGAAAAACTGTTTTTT. This encodes CASSKGGEEKLFF.